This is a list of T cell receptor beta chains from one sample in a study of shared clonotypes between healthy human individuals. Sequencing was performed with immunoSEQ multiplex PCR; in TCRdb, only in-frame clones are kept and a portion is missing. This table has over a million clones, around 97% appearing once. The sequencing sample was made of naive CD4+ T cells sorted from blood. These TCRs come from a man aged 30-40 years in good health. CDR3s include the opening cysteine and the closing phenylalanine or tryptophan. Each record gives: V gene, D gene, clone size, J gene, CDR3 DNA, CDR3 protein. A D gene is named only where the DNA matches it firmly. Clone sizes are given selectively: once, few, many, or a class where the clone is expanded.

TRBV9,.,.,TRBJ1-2,TGTGCTGGAGAGGGGGGTTCTGCCGGCTACACCTTC,CAGEGGSAGYTF
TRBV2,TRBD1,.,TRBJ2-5,TGTGCCAGCAGTGCCCTACAGGGGGTGAGGCAAGAGACCCAGTACTTC,CASSALQGVRQETQYF
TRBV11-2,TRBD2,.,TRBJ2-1,TGTGCCAGCAGCCCAGGGACGCTAGCGGGAGGATGGCATGAGCAGTTCTTC,CASSPGTLAGGWHEQFF
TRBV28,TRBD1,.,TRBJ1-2,TGTGCCAGCAGTTTCCCCGGGACAGGGAATGGCTACACCTTC,CASSFPGTGNGYTF
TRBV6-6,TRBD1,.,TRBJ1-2,TGTGCCAGCAGGGGCCGGGACAGGTTCTATGGCTACACCTTC,CASRGRDRFYGYTF
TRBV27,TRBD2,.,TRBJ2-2,TGTGCCAGCAGTTCCCAACTAGCGGGAGTTCTCGGGGAGCTGTTTTTT,CASSSQLAGVLGELFF
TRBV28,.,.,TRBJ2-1,TGTGCCAGCAGTTTTCCTCGGGGTAAAAGCAATGAGCAGTTCTTC,CASSFPRGKSNEQFF
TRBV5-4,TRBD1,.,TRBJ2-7,TGTGCCAGCAGCGCAAGGGGACAGGGTAAATCCTACGAGCAGTACTTC,CASSARGQGKSYEQYF
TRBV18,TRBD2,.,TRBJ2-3,TGTGCCAGCTCAGCAAATCTACTAGCGGCCACAGATACGCAGTATTTT,CASSANLLAATDTQYF
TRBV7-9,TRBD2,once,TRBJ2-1,TGTGCCAGCAGCTTCGGAGGACTAGCGGGAGGCCCCTACAATGAGCAGTTCTTC,CASSFGGLAGGPYNEQFF
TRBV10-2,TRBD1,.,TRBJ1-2,TGCGCCAGCAGTGAGCCGGAAGCCCTGGGGACAGTCATTTTC,CASSEPEALGTVIF
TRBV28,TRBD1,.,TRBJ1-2,TGTGCCAGCAGGTCAAACAGGGGTTTGGGTGGCTACACCTTC,CASRSNRGLGGYTF
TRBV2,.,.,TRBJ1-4,TGTGCCAGCAGTCAAGGGCCCGGACCTGAAAAACTGTTTTTT,CASSQGPGPEKLFF
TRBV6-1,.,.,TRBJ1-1,TGTGCCAGCAGTGAAACGGCAGGGAGCGACACTGAAGCTTTCTTT,CASSETAGSDTEAFF
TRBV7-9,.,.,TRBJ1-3,TGTGCCAGCAGCTCCATGTGGGGACTCTCTGGAAACACCATATATTTT,CASSSMWGLSGNTIYF
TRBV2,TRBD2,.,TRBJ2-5,TGTGCCAGCAGTCTGGGACTACCGATCCAAGAGACCCAGTACTTC,CASSLGLPIQETQYF
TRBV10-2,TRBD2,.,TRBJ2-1,TGCGCCAGCAATCGGGCGGGAGGGCCGTTTGAGCAGTTCTTC,CASNRAGGPFEQFF
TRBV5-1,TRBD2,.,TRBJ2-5,TGCGCCAGCTCTAGACTAGCGGGAGGGCAAGAGACCCAGTACTTC,CASSRLAGGQETQYF
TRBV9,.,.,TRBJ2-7,TGTGCCAGCAGCCCCCATGGGGGCGGGATGGACTCCTACGAGCAGTACTTC,CASSPHGGGMDSYEQYF
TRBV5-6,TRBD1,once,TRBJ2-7,TGTGCCAGCAGACCAGAGGCGACAGGGCTCTACGAGCAGTACTTC,CASRPEATGLYEQYF
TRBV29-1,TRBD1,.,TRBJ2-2,TGCAGCGCCCACAGGGGAGCGAACACCGGGGAGCTGTTTTTT,CSAHRGANTGELFF
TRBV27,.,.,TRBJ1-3,TGTGCCAGCAGTTCGGCGGGATCCAACACCATATATTTT,CASSSAGSNTIYF
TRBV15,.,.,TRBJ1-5,TGTGCCACCAGCAGAGTGATGGGGACCTCCGCTATAGCCCAGCATTTT,CATSRVMGTSAIAQHF
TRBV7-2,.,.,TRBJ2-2,TGTGCCAGCAGCTTAGTAGTTCTCGACACCGGGGAGCTGTTTTTT,CASSLVVLDTGELFF
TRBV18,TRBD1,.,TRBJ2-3,TGTGCCAGCTCACCACTTGGACAGGGGCCGCAGGATACGCAGTATTTT,CASSPLGQGPQDTQYF
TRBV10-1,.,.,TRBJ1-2,TGCGCCAGCTCCCGGGGAGCGAACTATGGCTACACCTTC,CASSRGANYGYTF
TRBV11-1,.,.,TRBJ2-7,TGTGCCAGCAGCTTTCTAGCCTCTTTAGGCGAGCAGTACTTC,CASSFLASLGEQYF
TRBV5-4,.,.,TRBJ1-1,TGTGCCAGCAGCTTCGACCTTAACACTGAAGCTTTCTTT,CASSFDLNTEAFF
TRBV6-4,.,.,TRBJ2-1,TGTGCCAGCAGTAATGACTACGGCGATGAGCAGTTCTTC,CASSNDYGDEQFF
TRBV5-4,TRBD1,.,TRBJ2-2,TGTGCCAGCAGCCTGGGACAGCGGAACACCGGGGAGCTGTTTTTT,CASSLGQRNTGELFF
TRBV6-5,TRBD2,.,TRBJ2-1,TGTGCCAGCAGACCCTCCGCGGGAGGTGGGAATGAGCAGTTCTTC,CASRPSAGGGNEQFF
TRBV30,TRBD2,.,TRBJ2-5,TGTGCCCTAATAGCGGGGGAGGGCCAAGAGACCCAGTACTTC,CALIAGEGQETQYF